This T cell receptor (beta chain) was sequenced in a study of shared clonotypes between healthy human individuals. Donation came from healthy HIV-negative adults that had no recent acute infections or vaccinations. Libraries were prepared by immunoSEQ multiplex PCR; TCRdb keeps only in-frame clonotypes and omits some of them. This sample has fewer than 650,000 clones, with approximately 80% found just once. Trimming took off 0 bases at V and 1 base at J, with 16 bases between the two ends. CDR1 and CDR2 (germline): LGHNA, YNFKEQ. The length of the CDR3 is 17 residues. This clone was recorded many times.

The TCR comes from a woman aged 35 to 49 in good health. Some clones in this sample may be carry-over from other donors' samples. The chain uses TRBV4-2 and TRBJ2-7; D might be TRBD2 (5 bases). The sample comprised PBMCs. CDR3: CASSQDYPPAESYEQYF. CDR3 DNA: TGTGCCAGCAGCCAAGATTACCCCCCAGCGGAATCCTACGAGCAGTACTTC.